These 8 T cell receptor beta chains originate from one sample sequenced in a study of blood T cells in healthy people across ages. A sample-barcoded 5' primer and a J-beta primer mix were used in a second PCR of roughly 6 to 11 cycles. TCRdb called the 5' RACE reads again in MiXCR, with one record for every CDR3 protein. The table lists more than 500,000 distinct CDR3 sequences, 27% of them singletons. Sequenced material: blood. These TCRs come from a woman in her seventies in good health.

This clonotype occurred a few times. The rearrangement uses TRBV9 and TRBJ2-7; the D gene is possibly TRBD2 (6 bases). In germline, CDR1 is SGDLS, CDR2 YYNGEE. The length of the CDR3 is 18 residues. Trimming took off 0 bases at V and 0 bases at J, with 19 bases between the two ends. CDR3 region: CASSVVLRWDFISYEQYF. CDR3 coding DNA: TGTGCCAGCAGCGTAGTGCTTAGGTGGGACTTCATCTCCTACGAGCAGTACTTC.

The chain couples TRBV16 to TRBJ1-2, with D possibly TRBD1 on 6 matching bases. The CDR3 spans 18 residues. The germline V gene has CDR1 KGHSY and CDR2 FQNENV. V lost 0 bases to trimming and J lost 0 bases, with 17 bases between them. CDR3 nucleotide sequence: TGTGCCAGCAGCCAATCGTCCGGGGGGGGCTGGTCTAACTATGGCTACACCTTC. It yields the protein CASSQSSGGGWSNYGYTF. The whole variable domain, filled in from reference TRBV16 and TRBJ1-2, reads GEEVAQTPKHLVRGEGQKAKLYCAPIKGHSYVFWYQQVLKNEFKFLISFQNENVFDETGMPKERFSAKCLPNSPCSLEIQATKLEDSAVYFCASSQSSGGGWSNYGYTFGSGTRLTVV.

In this sample, this clonotype turned up a few times. J is TRBJ1-4 and V is TRBV7-6; the D is unclear. The V gene's germline CDR1 is SGHVS and CDR2 FNYEAQ. The CDR3 consists of 13 residues. Trimming shortened V by 4 bases and J by 7 bases, and 10 bases separated the two germline ends. The CDR3 DNA sequence: TGTGCCAGCAGCTCCCGGGCAAGTGAAAAACTGTTTTTT. Residues: CASSSRASEKLFF.

This clonotype was seen a handful of times. The chain joins TRBV3-1 to TRBJ1-4, with 9 positions matching TRBD1. CDR3 length: 19 amino acids. The V segment lost 1 base and the J segment 6 bases; nucleotides outside the gene matches: 15. CDR1 and CDR2 from the germline V gene are LGHDT and YNNKEL (reference sequence). The CDR3 spells CASSQGPITGGGRHEKLFF. The CDR3 region has the DNA TGTGCCAGCAGCCAAGGCCCCATTACAGGGGGCGGCCGGCATGAAAAACTGTTTTTT.

A word on this clonotype: Germline is not matched at one junction end, which may reflect a read error. The chain recombines TRBV6-1 with TRBJ2-4; D unclear. The CDR3 has 12 amino acids. Germline CDR1 and CDR2: MNHNS and SASEGT. DNA for the CDR3: TGTGCCAGCAGTGAACCCATGACAATTAAGGGCTTC. Its protein is CASSEPMTIKGF.

Only a few counts were recorded for this clonotype. J is TRBJ1-3 and V is TRBV3-1, with 9 bases that match TRBD1. This CDR3 contains 15 residues. CDR1 and CDR2 (germline): LGHDT, YNNKEL (reference sequence). V lost 3 bases to trimming and J lost 5 bases; unmatched junction nucleotides: 5. The CDR3 loop reads CASSQGDRARNTIYF. The CDR3 DNA reads TGTGCCAGCAGCCAGGGGGACAGGGCCCGAAACACCATATATTTT.

This clonotype showed up just a few times. The chain has TRBV15 and TRBJ2-5; no reliable D call. The V gene's germline CDR1 is LNHNV and CDR2 YYDKDF (reference sequence). With 1 base removed from V and 3 bases from J, the gap between germline ends came to 6 bases. CDR3 size: 13 residues. This chain's CDR3 is CATSRGVEETQYF. In DNA form, the CDR3 reads TGTGCCACCAGCAGAGGAGTAGAAGAGACCCAGTACTTC.

With regard to this clonotype: A much more abundant neighbour one base away suggests this may be a read error. The rearrangement uses TRBV7-2 and TRBJ1-4; D is unclear. The CDR3 loop spans 15 amino acids. Germline assignment: CDR1 SGHTA and CDR2 FQGNSA. This CDR3 reads CASSPQPTTNEKLLF. The CDR3 DNA is TGTGCCAGCAGCCCACAACCGACAACTAATGAAAAACTGCTTTTT.